The T cell receptor (beta chain) described here comes from a study of blood T cell repertoires in COVID-19. About the study: COVID-19 samples collected from the United States, Italy and Spain covered acute and convalescent phases. PBMCs, B-cell-depleted T cells, or T cells were the source of the cDNA or gDNA that made up the material.

Source study methods: The authors estimated nucleated cell counts from reference gene primer amplification. Measured with immunoSEQ multiplex PCR; TCRdb has only the in-frame clones, and not every one. V, J and clone size reflect that table, while D and trimming were determined from the DNA. Seen here are 250,000 to 350,000 clones, around nine tenths observed once, and the top ten hold roughly 0.92%. This CDR3 spans 13 amino acids. Germline-derived CDR1 and CDR2 are PRHDT and FYEKMQ (reference sequence). Regarding this clone: A read error may produce the germline difference seen at one junction end.

The sample consisted of peripheral blood. The chain links TRBV13 to TRBJ2-5; no definite D call. The sequence was obtained from a middle-aged woman who had recovered from COVID-19. The DNA of the CDR3 is TGTGCCAGCAGCTTAGTCGCGGAAGAGGCCCAGTACTTC. Translation gives CASSLVAEEAQYF.